Shown below are 12 T cell receptor beta chains from a single sample sequenced in a study of metastatic and nonmetastatic thyroid tumors. TCRdb re-called clones via MiXCR from the PCR reads. The data hold about 92,000 clones, with about 16% observed a single time. Ahead of thyroid surgery, no patient had received treatment of any kind. The sequenced material came from blood. Receptors originate from a female donor with papillary thyroid cancer or a benign thyroid nodule (not recorded which). Some clones in this sample may be carry-over from other donors' samples.

Many counts were recorded for this clone. The rearrangement joins TRBV5-6 to TRBJ2-7; D may be TRBD1 or TRBD2 (5 bases each). This CDR3 contains 14 residues. Germline-derived CDR1 and CDR2 are SGHDT and YYEEEE. Trimming cost V 1 base and J 3 bases, with 11 bases left between them. Here the CDR3 reads CASSLNFGGYEQYF. CDR3 nucleotide sequence: TGTGCCAGCAGCTTGAATTTTGGGGGCTACGAGCAGTACTTC. The whole variable domain, filled in from reference TRBV5-6 and TRBJ2-7, reads DAGVTQSPTHLIKTRGQQVTLRCSPKSGHDTVSWYQQALGQGPQFIFQYYEEEERQRGNFPDRFSGHQFPNYSSELNVNALLLGDSALYLCASSLNFGGYEQYFGPGTRLTVT.

As for this clone: Relative to the germline gene, one junction end is altered; a read error may explain this. The rearrangement links TRBV28 to TRBJ1-1; tentatively, D is TRBD1 (6 bases). The CDR3 covers 15 residues. CDR1 is MDHEN, CDR2 SYDVKM, per germline. CDR3: CASSLPDRLVTQAFF. Here the CDR3 DNA reads TGTGCCAGCAGTTTGCCCGACAGGCTGGTCACTCAAGCTTTCTTT.

The sample holds many counts of this clone. The chain uses TRBV9 and TRBJ2-1; D is unclear. This CDR3 comprises 13 residues. The V end lost 0 bases, the J end lost 9 bases, and 10 bases lay between the germline ends. Germline lookup yields CDR1 SGDLS and CDR2 YYNGEE. The CDR3 DNA reads TGTGCCAGCAGCGTAGCGCCTGGAATTGAGCAGTTCTTC. Its translation is CASSVAPGIEQFF.

This clone was seen repeatedly, ten times or more. The V call is TRBV10-3, the J call TRBJ2-7; 7 bases are a match to TRBD1. V gave up 6 bases and J gave up 2 bases; unmatched junction bases: 7. Per the germline V gene, CDR1 is ENHRY and CDR2 is SYGVKD. This CDR3 has 14 amino acids. The CDR3 spells CAISGDSVAYEQYF. The CDR3, as DNA: TGTGCCATCAGCGGGGACAGCGTTGCCTACGAGCAGTACTTC.

Many counts were recorded for this clone. The chain couples TRBV6-1 to TRBJ1-5; D gene ambiguous. Trimming removed 7 bases at V and 3 bases at J, with 10 bases between. Germline lookup yields CDR1 MNHNS and CDR2 SASEGT. CDR3 length equals 13 residues. CDR3 amino acids: CASMEGTNQPQHF. The CDR3 nucleotides read TGTGCCAGCATGGAGGGCACCAATCAGCCCCAGCATTTT.

This clone occurred many times. Other DNA sequences in this specimen translate into the identical CDR3. The V gene is TRBV24-1, the J gene TRBJ1-5, with no clear D. The CDR3 loop spans 13 amino acids. Germline lookup yields CDR1 KGHDR and CDR2 SFDVKD. The V gene lost 9 bases and the J gene lost 3 bases, with 11 bases spanning the gap. CDR3 DNA sequence: TGTGCCACCCGGGGTATTATCAATCAGCCCCAGCATTTT. It yields the protein CATRGIINQPQHF.

As concerns this clone: A read error is possible here, since a much larger clone lies one base away. This rearrangement joins TRBV13 to TRBJ1-4; 10 nucleotides align to TRBD1. This CDR3 region has 15 residues. Germline V gene lookup returns CDR1 PRHDT and CDR2 FYEKMQ (reference sequence). V was clipped by 7 bases and J by 6 bases; unmatched bases: 8. CDR3 nucleotides: TGTGCCAGCATTCCGGGAGGGACAGGGGATGAAAAACTGTTTTTT. Translated: CASIPGGTGDEKLFF.

To note about this clone: Since the CDR3 does not end with the conserved phenylalanine or tryptophan, this likely comes from a read error. The DNA is left out, because the CDR3 cannot be placed on it with certainty; the CDR3 is given as TCRdb lists it. The chain joins TRBV5-1 to TRBJ2-2. The CDR3 totals 15 residues, both ends included. Germline-derived CDR1 and CDR2 are SGHRS and YFSETQ. CDR3 in amino acids: CASSLGRGNTGELFL.

The table lists this clone with many counts. The chain combines TRBV7-3 with TRBJ2-6; 7 bases align to TRBD1. In germline, CDR1 is SGHTA, CDR2 FQGTGA. CDR3 length: 17 residues. V lost 6 bases, J lost 2 bases, and 10 bases stayed unmatched. In DNA, the CDR3 is TGTGCCAGCAGTTCCACAGGGGATACTACTGGGGCCAACGTCCTGACTTTC. Its translation is CASSSTGDTTGANVLTF.

This clone appeared many times. V gene TRBV6-5 combines with J gene TRBJ2-3, with D unresolved. The CDR3 has 13 residues. The germline CDR1 and CDR2 sequences are MNHEY and SVGAGI. Trimming removed 2 bases at V and 1 base at J, with 4 bases between. CDR3 in DNA: TGTGCCAGCAGTTACACCCGCACAGATACGCAGTATTTT. Protein: CASSYTRTDTQYF.

This clone was found many times. This chain connects TRBV10-3 to TRBJ1-1; 8 bases are shared with TRBD1. Germline V lookup: CDR1 ENHRY, CDR2 SYGVKD. V dropped 0 bases and J dropped 5; count of bases not matched to a gene: 5. This CDR3 comprises 15 residues. This CDR3 reads CAISESGTGNTEAFF. CDR3 in DNA: TGTGCCATCAGTGAGTCAGGGACAGGAAATACTGAAGCTTTCTTT.

The rearrangement joins TRBV6-2 or TRBV6-3 to TRBJ2-3, with D uncertain. Germline CDR1 reads MNHEY; CDR2 reads SVGEGT. The CDR3 extends over 15 amino acids. V lost 7 bases to trimming and J lost 0 bases, with 14 bases between them. The CDR3 DNA sequence: TGTGCCAGCACGGCGGAACCGACTAGCACAGATACGCAGTATTTT. Its protein product is CASTAEPTSTDTQYF.